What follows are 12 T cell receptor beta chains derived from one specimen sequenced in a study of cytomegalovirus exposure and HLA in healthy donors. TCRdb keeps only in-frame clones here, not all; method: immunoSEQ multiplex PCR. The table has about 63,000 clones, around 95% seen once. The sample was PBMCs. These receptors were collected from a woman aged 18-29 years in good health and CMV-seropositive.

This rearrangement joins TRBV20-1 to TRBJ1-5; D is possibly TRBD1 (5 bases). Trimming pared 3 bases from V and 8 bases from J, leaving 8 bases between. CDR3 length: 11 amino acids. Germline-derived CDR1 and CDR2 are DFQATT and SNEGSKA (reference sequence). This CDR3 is CSASGGEPQHF. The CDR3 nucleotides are TGCAGTGCTAGCGGGGGGGAGCCCCAGCATTTT.

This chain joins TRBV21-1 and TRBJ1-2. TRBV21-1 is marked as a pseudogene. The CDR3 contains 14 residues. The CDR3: CASSKAKGGYGYTF. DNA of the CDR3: TGTGCCAGCAGCAAAGCCAAGGGAGGCTATGGCTACACCTTC.

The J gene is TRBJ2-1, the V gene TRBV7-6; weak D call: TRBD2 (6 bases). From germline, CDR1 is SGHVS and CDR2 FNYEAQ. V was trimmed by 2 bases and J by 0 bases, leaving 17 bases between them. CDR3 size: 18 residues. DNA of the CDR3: TGTGCCAGCAGCTTATGGGACTCTCGTCGTAGCTCCTACAATGAGCAGTTCTTC. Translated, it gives CASSLWDSRRSSYNEQFF.

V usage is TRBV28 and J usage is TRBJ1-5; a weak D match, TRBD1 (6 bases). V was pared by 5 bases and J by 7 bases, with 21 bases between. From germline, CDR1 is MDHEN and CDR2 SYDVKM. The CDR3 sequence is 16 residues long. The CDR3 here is CASSLSTGYVQQPQHF. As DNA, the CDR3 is TGTGCCAGCAGTCTCTCGACAGGATATGTCCAACAGCCCCAGCATTTT. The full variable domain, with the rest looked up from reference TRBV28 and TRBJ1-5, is DVKVTQSSRYLVKRTGEKVFLECVQDMDHENMFWYRQDPGLGLRLIYFSYDVKMKEKGDIPEGYSVSREKKERFSLILESASTNQTSMYLCASSLSTGYVQQPQHFGDGTRLSIL.

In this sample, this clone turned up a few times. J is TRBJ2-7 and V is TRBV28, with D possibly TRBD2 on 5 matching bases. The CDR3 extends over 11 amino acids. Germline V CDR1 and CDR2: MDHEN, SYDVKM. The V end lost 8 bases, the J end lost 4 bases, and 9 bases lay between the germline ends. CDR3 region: CASRGGYEQYF. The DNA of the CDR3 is TGTGCCAGCCGGGGTGGGTACGAGCAGTACTTC.

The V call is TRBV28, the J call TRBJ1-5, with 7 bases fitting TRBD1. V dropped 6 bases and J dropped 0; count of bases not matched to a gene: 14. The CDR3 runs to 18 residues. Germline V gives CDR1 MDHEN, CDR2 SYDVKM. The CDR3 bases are TGTGCCAGCAGGAGTCCCTCCGGGACAGCTTATAGCAATCAGCCCCAGCATTTT. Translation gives CASRSPSGTAYSNQPQHF.

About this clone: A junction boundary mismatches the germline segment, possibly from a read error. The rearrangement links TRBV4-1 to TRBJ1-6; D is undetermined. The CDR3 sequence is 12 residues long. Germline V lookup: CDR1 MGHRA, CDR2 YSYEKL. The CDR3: CASSPGNSPLRF. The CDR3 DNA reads TGCGCCAGCAGCCCGGGGAATTCACCCCTCCGCTTT.

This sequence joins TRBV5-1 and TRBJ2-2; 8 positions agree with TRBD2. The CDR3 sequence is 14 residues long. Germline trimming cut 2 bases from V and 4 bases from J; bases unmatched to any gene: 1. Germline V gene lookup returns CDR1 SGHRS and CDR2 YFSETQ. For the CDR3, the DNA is TGCGCCAGCAGCTTAACTAGCGGCACCGGGGAGCTGTTTTTT. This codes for CASSLTSGTGELFF.

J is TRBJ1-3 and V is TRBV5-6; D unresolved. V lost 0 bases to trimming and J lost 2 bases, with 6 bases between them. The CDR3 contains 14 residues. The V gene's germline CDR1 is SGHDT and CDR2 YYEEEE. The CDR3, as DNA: TGTGCCAGCAGCTTGGATGTAACTGGAAACACCATATATTTT. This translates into CASSLDVTGNTIYF.

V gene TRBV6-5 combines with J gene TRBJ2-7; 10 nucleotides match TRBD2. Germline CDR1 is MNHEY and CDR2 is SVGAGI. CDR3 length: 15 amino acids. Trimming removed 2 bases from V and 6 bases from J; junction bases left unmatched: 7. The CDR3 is CASSYAYSSGSEQYF. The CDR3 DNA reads TGTGCCAGCAGTTACGCGTACTCTAGCGGGAGCGAGCAGTACTTC.

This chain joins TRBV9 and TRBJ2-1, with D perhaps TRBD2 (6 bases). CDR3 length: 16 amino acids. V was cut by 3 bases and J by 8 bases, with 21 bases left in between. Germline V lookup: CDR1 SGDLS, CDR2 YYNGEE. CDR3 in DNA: TGTGCCAGCAGCGGTAAAGGACTACCGCTTGGGGATGAGCAGTTCTTC. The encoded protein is CASSGKGLPLGDEQFF.

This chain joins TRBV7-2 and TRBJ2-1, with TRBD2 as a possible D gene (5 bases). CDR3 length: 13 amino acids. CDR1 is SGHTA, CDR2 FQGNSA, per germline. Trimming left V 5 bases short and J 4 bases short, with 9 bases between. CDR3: CASSRGPYNEQFF. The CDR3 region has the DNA TGTGCCAGCAGCAGAGGGCCATACAATGAGCAGTTCTTC.